This TCR beta chain was profiled in a study of blood T cell repertoires in COVID-19. Overall study context: Samples representing acute and convalescent COVID-19 were sourced from the United States, Italy and Spain. T cells, B-cell-depleted T cells, or PBMCs supplied cDNA or gDNA.

Study processing details: The authors estimated nucleated cell counts from reference gene primer amplification. Data came from immunoSEQ multiplex PCR; TCRdb stores just in-frame clones and leaves some out. The DNA gave D and trimming, while V, J and clone size come from that table. The sample records around 150,000 clones, approximately 80% being singletons. Germline values: CDR1 SEHNR, CDR2 FQNEAQ (reference sequence). The CDR3 spans 12 residues. Trimming removed 3 bases from V and 0 bases from J, with 3 bases in between. The chain uses TRBV7-9 and TRBJ2-7, with D unresolved. The origin of this receptor is a human donor in a cohort sampled during active COVID-19. Sequenced sample: peripheral blood. The CDR3 DNA reads as TGTGCCAGCAGCTTTAACTCCTACGAGCAGTACTTC. Its protein product is CASSFNSYEQYF.